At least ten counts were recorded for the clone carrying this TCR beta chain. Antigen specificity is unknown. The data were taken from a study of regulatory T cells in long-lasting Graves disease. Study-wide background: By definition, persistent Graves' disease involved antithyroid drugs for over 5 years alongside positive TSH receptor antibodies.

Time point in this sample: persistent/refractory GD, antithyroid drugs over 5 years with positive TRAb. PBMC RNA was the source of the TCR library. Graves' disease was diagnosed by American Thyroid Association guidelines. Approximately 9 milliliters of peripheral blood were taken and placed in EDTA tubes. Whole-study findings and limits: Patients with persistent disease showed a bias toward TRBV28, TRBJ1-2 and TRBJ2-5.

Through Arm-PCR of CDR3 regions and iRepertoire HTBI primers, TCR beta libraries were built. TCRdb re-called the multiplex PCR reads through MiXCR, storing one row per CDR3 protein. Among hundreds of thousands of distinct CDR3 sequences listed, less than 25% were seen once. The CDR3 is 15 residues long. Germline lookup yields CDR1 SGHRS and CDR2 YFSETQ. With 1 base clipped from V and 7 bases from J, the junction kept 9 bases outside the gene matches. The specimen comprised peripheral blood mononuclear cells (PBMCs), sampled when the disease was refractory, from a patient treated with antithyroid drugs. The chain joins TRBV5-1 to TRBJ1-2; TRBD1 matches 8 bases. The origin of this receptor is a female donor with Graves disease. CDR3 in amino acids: CASSLQGAPTSGYTF. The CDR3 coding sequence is TGCGCCAGCAGCTTGCAGGGGGCGCCGACGAGTGGCTACACCTTC.